These T cell receptor beta chains were read from a single sample in a study of cytomegalovirus exposure and HLA in healthy donors. TCRdb's copy holds only in-frame clones and misses some; the assay was immunoSEQ multiplex PCR. The sample holds under 200,000 clones, about three quarters seen once. Sequencing used PBMCs. All receptors derive from a woman aged 40 to 55 in good health and CMV-seropositive. The CDR3 runs from the conserved cysteine through the conserved F or W. The D gene is left open where the match is weak. Expanded clones get a size class; other rows say once, few or many, or leave the size out.

J	V	size	D	CDR3	DNA
TRBJ2-7	TRBV27	-	TRBD2	CASSVTSGSRAYEQYF	TGTGCCAGCAGCGTAACTAGCGGGAGTAGGGCCTACGAGCAGTACTTC
TRBJ2-2	TRBV19	-	-	CASRILFTGELFF	TGTGCCAGTAGGATACTCTTCACCGGGGAGCTGTTTTTT
TRBJ1-1	TRBV18	once	TRBD1	CASSPGTGGFNTEAFF	TGTGCCAGCTCACCCGGGACAGGGGGCTTTAACACTGAAGCTTTCTTT
TRBJ1-1	TRBV27	-	-	CASSLSPRAGNTEAFF	TGTGCCAGCAGTTTAAGCCCCAGGGCTGGGAACACTGAAGCTTTCTTT
TRBJ2-7	TRBV7-9	-	TRBD2	CASSTGGGAYEQYF	TGTGCCAGCAGCACGGGCGGGGGGGCCTACGAGCAGTACTTC
TRBJ2-2	TRBV4-3	few	-	CASSRSPRTNTGELFF	TGCGCCAGCAGCCGATCTCCGAGGACAAACACCGGGGAGCTGTTTTTT
TRBJ2-3	TRBV29-1	-	TRBD2	CSVDKRGGPPDTQYF	TGCAGCGTTGATAAGCGGGGGGGCCCTCCAGATACGCAGTATTTT
TRBJ2-1	TRBV5-1	-	TRBD1	CASSLAGAGQGAGEQFF	TGCGCCAGCAGCTTGGCCGGGGCCGGACAGGGGGCAGGGGAGCAGTTCTTC
TRBJ1-1	TRBV2	-	-	CASSETGRENTEAFF	TGTGCCAGCAGTGAGACGGGGCGGGAGAACACTGAAGCTTTCTTT
TRBJ1-4	TRBV7-2	-	-	CASSLAPRVEEKLFF	TGTGCCAGCAGCTTAGCGCCCAGGGTCGAGGAAAAACTGTTTTTT
TRBJ2-5	TRBV7-2	-	TRBD1	CASSFNRGQETQYF	TGTGCCAGCAGCTTTAACAGGGGACAAGAGACCCAGTACTTC
TRBJ2-7	TRBV4-2	-	-	CASSQVTSLDEQYF	TGTGCCAGCAGCCAGGTAACTAGTTTAGATGAGCAGTACTTC
TRBJ2-5	TRBV5-1	-	-	CASSLGRGGETQYF	TGCGCCAGCAGCTTGGGTCGGGGAGGAGAGACCCAGTACTTC
TRBJ2-3	TRBV4-1	-	TRBD2	CASSPGVAGGTDTQYF	TGCGCCAGCAGCCCCGGGGTAGCGGGAGGCACAGATACGCAGTATTTT
TRBJ1-2	TRBV7-9	few	-	CASSPDRRHGYTF	TGTGCCAGCAGCCCGGACAGAAGACATGGCTACACCTTC
TRBJ1-3	TRBV9	-	-	CASSVETGNTIYF	TGTGCCAGCAGCGTAGAGACAGGAAACACCATATATTTT
TRBJ1-2	TRBV2	-	TRBD1	CASSLSRQGGYGYTF	TGTGCCAGCAGTCTAAGCCGACAGGGAGGCTATGGCTACACCTTC
TRBJ2-3	TRBV28	-	-	CASSLGPGHSIFTDTQYF	TGTGCCAGCAGTTTAGGACCGGGACATTCAATCTTCACAGATACGCAGTATTTT
TRBJ1-1	TRBV5-1	-	-	CASSPGTQGTEAFF	TGCGCCAGCAGCCCTGGGACTCAGGGAACTGAAGCTTTCTTT
TRBJ2-7	TRBV19	-	-	CASSIGVRTVHYEQYF	TGTGCCAGTAGTATAGGGGTCCGGACAGTACACTACGAGCAGTACTTC
TRBJ2-3	TRBV12-5	few	-	CASGLGQGRRYF	TGTGCTAGTGGTTTGGGGCAGGGGCGAAGGTATTTT
TRBJ2-7	TRBV27	-	TRBD1	CASRRQGTYEQYF	TGTGCCAGCAGACGACAGGGAACCTACGAGCAGTACTTC
TRBJ2-5	TRBV29-1	-	TRBD2	CSVGGLAEETQYF	TGCAGCGTAGGGGGACTAGCGGAAGAGACCCAGTACTTC
TRBJ2-2	TRBV18	-	-	CASSPETGELFF	TGTGCCAGCTCACCTGAGACCGGGGAGCTGTTTTTT
TRBJ2-7	TRBV27	-	-	CASSLLPGYEQYF	TGTGCCAGCAGTTTATTGCCGGGGTACGAGCAGTACTTC
TRBJ1-4	TRBV28	-	-	CASSLRGTNEKLFF	TGTGCCAGCAGTTTAAGGGGGACTAATGAAAAACTGTTTTTT
TRBJ1-5	TRBV18	few	-	CASSPPAETSNQPQHF	TGTGCCAGCTCACCACCGGCAGAAACTAGCAATCAGCCCCAGCATTTT
TRBJ2-7	TRBV2	-	TRBD2	CASSQAGTRGYEQYF	TGTGCCAGCAGTCAAGCCGGGACTAGGGGCTACGAGCAGTACTTC
TRBJ2-7	TRBV10-2	-	-	CASRGGQPYEQYF	TGCGCCAGCAGGGGGGGACAGCCCTACGAGCAGTACTTC
TRBJ2-5	TRBV5-6	-	TRBD1	CASSPIRDRVSETQYF	TGTGCCAGCAGCCCAATACGGGACAGGGTGTCGGAGACCCAGTACTTC
TRBJ1-2	TRBV7-9	-	TRBD1	CASSSTGSYGYTF	TGTGCCAGCAGTTCGACAGGGTCCTATGGCTACACCTTC
TRBJ2-7	TRBV19	few	-	CASSMWGNEQYF	TGTGCCAGTAGTATGTGGGGCAACGAGCAGTACTTC
TRBJ1-1	TRBV7-9	-	-	CASSDQGWENTEAFF	TGTGCCAGCAGTGATCAGGGGTGGGAGAACACTGAAGCTTTCTTT
TRBJ2-1	TRBV5-4	-	-	CASSLAGVGSYNEQFF	TGTGCCAGCAGCTTGGCCGGGGTCGGCTCCTACAATGAGCAGTTCTTC
TRBJ2-3	TRBV5-1	-	TRBD2	CASSHSGTSGTDTQYF	TGCGCCAGCAGCCATTCCGGGACTAGCGGCACAGATACGCAGTATTTT
TRBJ2-5	TRBV19	-	TRBD2	CASSISGGLQETQYF	TGTGCCAGTAGTATCAGCGGGGGCCTCCAAGAGACCCAGTACTTC
TRBJ1-1	TRBV6-5	-	-	CASRSVYTEAFF	TGTGCCAGCAGGTCCGTCTACACTGAAGCTTTCTTT
TRBJ2-3	TRBV5-1	-	TRBD2	CASSLGTTSTDTQYF	TGCGCCAGCAGCCTGGGGACTACTAGCACAGATACGCAGTATTTT
TRBJ1-1	TRBV7-6	-	TRBD1	CASSLDLQGATEAFF	TGTGCCAGCAGCTTAGACCTACAGGGGGCCACTGAAGCTTTCTTT
TRBJ2-7	TRBV7-2	-	TRBD1	CASNLDRGPQYF	TGTGCCAGCAACTTAGACAGGGGGCCCCAGTACTTC
TRBJ1-4	TRBV7-9	few	TRBD1	CASSSTRQGGKLFF	TGTGCCAGCAGCTCAACTAGACAGGGAGGAAAACTGTTTTTT
TRBJ1-5	TRBV4-3	-	-	CASSQERAGVNQPQHF	TGCGCCAGCAGCCAAGAGCGTGCAGGGGTGAATCAGCCCCAGCATTTT
TRBJ1-2	TRBV29-1	-	-	CSVEDPGARGYTF	TGCAGCGTTGAAGATCCAGGGGCGCGTGGCTACACCTTC
TRBJ2-1	TRBV7-9	-	TRBD2	CASSPLAGGDEQFF	TGTGCCAGCAGCCCGTTAGCGGGGGGGGATGAGCAGTTCTTC
TRBJ1-5	TRBV28	-	-	CASSFLRRGGNQPQHF	TGTGCCAGCAGTTTCCTGAGACGGGGGGGCAATCAGCCCCAGCATTTT